Following are 14 T cell receptor beta chains from one sample sequenced in a study of T cells in Graves' hyperthyroidism and ophthalmopathy (dated by TCRdb to the late 2010s). Receptors were amplified or captured by multiplex PCR. Sequencing instrument: Illumina HiSeq 2000. TCR beta CDR3 regions were amplified from RNA transcripts. The TCR CDR3 was subjected to a first round of RT-PCR using the HTBI primer set and the Qiagen OneStep RT-PCR kit. The raw public data were reprocessed by TCRdb itself: fastp quality trimming at Q25, MiXCR clonotype calling, in-frame beta chains only. All rows with the same CDR3 protein become a single entry with the most common DNA and genes. For this sample there are a few hundred thousand distinct CDR3 sequences; 15% to 18% appear just once. The top ten clones comprise roughly 14% of the sample. The sample consisted of blood. These receptors came from a woman between 18 and 29 years old with Graves' hyperthyroidism.

This clonotype has at least ten counts. The chain has TRBV12-3 or TRBV12-4 and TRBJ1-1; 7 bases agree with TRBD1. CDR3 length: 15 amino acids. Trimming removed 2 bases from V and 8 bases from J; junction bases left unmatched: 11. The CDR3, as DNA: TGTGCCAGCAGTTTATCGGACAGGAGGGACAAAGAAGCTTTCTTT. Its translation is CASSLSDRRDKEAFF.

This chain uses TRBV4-2 with TRBJ2-3; either TRBD1 or TRBD2 may supply D (5 bases each). Trimming shortened V by 5 bases and J by 4 bases, and 19 bases separated the two germline ends. CDR3 length equals 16 residues. Germline values: CDR1 LGHNA, CDR2 YNFKEQ. CDR3 coding DNA: TGTGCCAGCAGCTTTCGGAAGCGGAGAGGGGCAGATACGCAGTATTTT. Translated, it gives CASSFRKRRGADTQYF.

Only a few counts were recorded for this clonotype. This chain joins TRBV24-1 and TRBJ2-1; D is unresolved. Germline V gene sequence: CDR1 KGHDR, CDR2 SFDVKD. CDR3 length: 15 amino acids. The ends were cut back, 5 bases at V and 0 bases at J, with 10 bases in the middle. The CDR3 reads CATSGTRDSYNEQFF. DNA of the CDR3: TGTGCCACCAGTGGTACAAGAGACTCCTACAATGAGCAGTTCTTC.

V and J are TRBV4-1 and TRBJ2-7, with a tentative D call TRBD1 (6 bases). The CDR3 contains 14 residues. Deletions cut 0 bases from V and 3 bases from J, with 9 bases between. Germline assignment: CDR1 MGHRA and CDR2 YSYEKL. This CDR3 reads CASSQEAGVYEQYF. In nucleotides, the CDR3 is TGCGCCAGCAGCCAAGAGGCAGGGGTCTACGAGCAGTACTTC.

The chain employs TRBV27 and TRBJ1-1; 8 bases are a match to TRBD1. After removal of 6 bases from V and 4 bases from J, the junction contained 4 bases not matched to a gene. Germline CDR1 is MNHEY and CDR2 is SMNVEV (reference sequence). The CDR3 has 13 residues. CDR3 protein: CASRRTGSTEAFF. DNA of the CDR3: TGTGCCAGCAGGAGGACAGGGAGCACTGAAGCTTTCTTT.

This clonotype showed up many times. The chain carries TRBV3-1 and TRBJ2-7; TRBD2 matches at 13 bases. Germline assignment: CDR1 LGHDT and CDR2 YNNKEL (reference sequence). There are 14 residues in the CDR3. The V and J ends lost 7 bases and 7 bases, in that order; junction bases with no gene match: 7. DNA of the CDR3: TGTGCCAGCACCACTAGCGGGGGGGCGCAGGAGCAGTACTTC. Its translation is CASTTSGGAQEQYF.

The chain employs TRBV7-3 and TRBJ2-1; D perhaps matches TRBD2 (5 bases). V shed 3 bases and J shed 5 bases, with 17 bases lying between them. Per the germline V gene, CDR1 is SGHTA and CDR2 is FQGTGA. This CDR3 comprises 16 residues. For the CDR3, the DNA is TGTGCCAGCAGCTTTTCGACTACCCCTTACAACAATGAGCAGTTCTTC. Residues: CASSFSTTPYNNEQFF.

This clonotype was seen a handful of times. The chain uses TRBV6-6 and TRBJ2-2; D uncertain. Germline lookup yields CDR1 MNHNY and CDR2 SVGAGI (reference sequence). The CDR3 covers 15 residues. V lost 2 bases and J lost 0, with 7 bases in between. As DNA, the CDR3 is TGTGCCAGCAGTTACGACGGACCGAACACCGGGGAGCTGTTTTTT. It yields the protein CASSYDGPNTGELFF.

V is TRBV11-2 and J is TRBJ1-1; 7 bases are a match to TRBD1. V lost 5 bases to trimming and J lost 1 base; unmatched junction nucleotides: 16. This CDR3 comprises 18 residues. Germline values: CDR1 SGHAT, CDR2 FQNNGV. The CDR3 DNA is TGTGCCAGCAGCCTCCGTTATACGGGGGAGGGGGCGAACACTGAAGCTTTCTTT. It encodes CASSLRYTGEGANTEAFF.

The chain uses TRBV6-1 and TRBJ2-5; possibly TRBD1 for D (5 bases). Trimming took off 5 bases at V and 2 bases at J, with 15 bases between the two ends. Germline assignment: CDR1 MNHNS and CDR2 SASEGT. The length of the CDR3 is 15 residues. The chain's CDR3 is CASSLTLKGQETQYF. Here the CDR3 DNA reads TGTGCCAGCAGTCTGACCCTAAAGGGGCAAGAGACCCAGTACTTC.

V gene TRBV7-9 combines with J gene TRBJ2-5; 9 bases are shared with TRBD1. V gave up 5 bases and J gave up 2 bases; unmatched junction bases: 15. The CDR3 spans 18 residues. Germline values: CDR1 SEHNR, CDR2 FQNEAQ (reference sequence). The DNA for the CDR3 is TGTGCCAGCAGCCCGTCCTACCGGGACAGGGACAAACAAGAGACCCAGTACTTC. The encoded protein is CASSPSYRDRDKQETQYF.

This clonotype was seen ten or more times. J is TRBJ1-5 and V is TRBV6-5, with no clear D. Germline V gene data show CDR1 as MNHEY and CDR2 as SVGAGI. Between the trimmed V and J ends, which lost 2 bases and 1 base, there was a span of 6 bases. CDR3 length: 14 amino acids. The chain's CDR3 is CASSYRGSNQPQHF. CDR3 bases: TGTGCCAGCAGTTACCGGGGAAGCAATCAGCCCCAGCATTTT.

This clonotype was recorded at least ten times. The chain recombines TRBV24-1 with TRBJ2-3; perhaps D is TRBD1 or TRBD2 (5 bases each). The V end was cut by 4 bases, the J end by 5 bases, with 18 bases between. Germline lookup yields CDR1 KGHDR and CDR2 SFDVKD. CDR3 length: 16 amino acids. In nucleotides, the CDR3 is TGTGCCACCAGTGACCCCGGGACCGGTGGCGTAGATACGCAGTATTTT. It yields the protein CATSDPGTGGVDTQYF.

In this sample, this clonotype turned up many times. The CDR3 nucleotides are TGTGCCACCAGCAGAGACATCCAAGTCTCTGGAAACACCATATATTTT. Amino acid sequence: CATSRDIQVSGNTIYF. V gene TRBV15 combines with J gene TRBJ1-3; D is uncertain. CDR1 and CDR2 (germline): LNHNV, YYDKDF (reference sequence). The V and J ends lost 0 bases and 0 bases respectively, with 9 bases between them. This CDR3 is built from 16 residues. Filled out from reference TRBV15 and TRBJ1-3, the complete variable domain reads DAMVIQNPRYQVTQFGKPVTLSCSQTLNHNVMYWYQQKSSQAPKLLFHYYDKDFNNEADTPDNFQSRRPNTSFCFLDIRSPGLGDTAMYLCATSRDIQVSGNTIYFGEGSWLTVV.